These 7 T cell receptor beta chains were sequenced from one sample in a study of cytomegalovirus exposure and HLA in healthy donors. PCR employed 60 Vbeta and 13 Jbeta primers. Data came from immunoSEQ multiplex PCR; TCRdb stores just in-frame clones and leaves some out. The sample carries 120,000 to 150,000 clones, around 77% recorded once. What was sequenced was PBMCs. The receptors originated from a young man in good health and CMV-seronegative.

The chain employs TRBV28 and TRBJ1-1; a possible D gene is TRBD1 (5 bases). Trimming left V 1 base short and J 5 bases short, with 14 bases between. The length of the CDR3 is 15 residues. Germline lookup yields CDR1 MDHEN and CDR2 SYDVKM. This CDR3 is CASSLSGGRGTEAFF. CDR3 DNA sequence: TGTGCCAGCAGTTTATCGGGGGGAAGAGGGACTGAAGCTTTCTTT.

The rearrangement joins TRBV7-9 to TRBJ1-1, with D unclear. This CDR3 region has 13 residues. CDR1 and CDR2 (germline): SEHNR, FQNEAQ (reference sequence). V was cut by 1 base and J by 4 bases, with 7 bases left in between. Written as DNA, the CDR3 is TGTGCCAGCAGCTTAGACGAGGTCACTGAAGCTTTCTTT. This codes for CASSLDEVTEAFF.

V is TRBV5-1 and J is TRBJ2-4; 10 bases agree with TRBD2. Germline CDR1 is SGHRS and CDR2 is YFSETQ. The CDR3 consists of 19 residues. J was trimmed by 8 bases and V by 4 bases; bases with no gene match: 21. The CDR3 nucleotides read TGCGCCAGCAGCCCGGTGGCAGCGGGAGGGCCCGGGTTATGGTACATTCAGTACTTC. Its translation is CASSPVAAGGPGLWYIQYF. The complete variable domain, with remaining parts taken from reference TRBV5-1 and TRBJ2-4, reads KAGVTQTPRYLIKTRGQQVTLSCSPISGHRSVSWYQQTPGQGLQFLFEYFSETQRNKGNFPGRFSGRQFSNSRSEMNVSTLELGDSALYLCASSPVAAGGPGLWYIQYFGAGTRLSVL.

V is TRBV9 and J is TRBJ1-6; tentative D call: TRBD1 (5 bases). Trimming left V 4 bases short and J 7 bases short, with 12 bases between. The CDR3 has 14 residues. The germline V gene has CDR1 SGDLS and CDR2 YYNGEE. The CDR3 is CASSPGVVNSPLHF. Here the CDR3 DNA reads TGTGCCAGCAGCCCGGGGGTAGTCAATTCACCCCTCCACTTT.

This clone was recorded once. This chain connects TRBV6-6 to TRBJ1-2; D remains ambiguous. Germline assignment: CDR1 MNHNY and CDR2 SVGAGI (reference sequence). V was shortened by 6 bases and J by 7 bases, with 24 bases between the two germline ends. The CDR3 length is 16 residues. CDR3 region: CASSPPPRIAGVGYTF. The CDR3 nucleotides are TGTGCCAGCAGCCCACCACCCCGAATCGCCGGGGTTGGCTACACCTTC.

J is TRBJ1-1 and V is TRBV6-5; possible D gene TRBD1, 6 bases. Trimming left V 5 bases short and J 12 bases short, with 13 bases between. The CDR3 runs to 11 residues. CDR1 is MNHEY, CDR2 SVGAGI, per germline. The CDR3 nucleotides are TGTGCCAGCAGTGGGGACACCGAAACTTTCTTT. Amino acid sequence: CASSGDTETFF.

The chain carries TRBV12-5 and TRBJ2-7, with D perhaps matching TRBD2 (5 bases). V dropped 2 bases and J dropped 3 bases, with 23 bases sitting between them. The CDR3 contains 18 residues. Germline assignment: CDR1 LGHNT and CDR2 FRNRAP. CDR3 sequence: CASGLPPAQAEGSYEQYF. The CDR3, as DNA: TGTGCTAGTGGTTTGCCCCCGGCGCAGGCAGAGGGAAGCTACGAGCAGTACTTC.